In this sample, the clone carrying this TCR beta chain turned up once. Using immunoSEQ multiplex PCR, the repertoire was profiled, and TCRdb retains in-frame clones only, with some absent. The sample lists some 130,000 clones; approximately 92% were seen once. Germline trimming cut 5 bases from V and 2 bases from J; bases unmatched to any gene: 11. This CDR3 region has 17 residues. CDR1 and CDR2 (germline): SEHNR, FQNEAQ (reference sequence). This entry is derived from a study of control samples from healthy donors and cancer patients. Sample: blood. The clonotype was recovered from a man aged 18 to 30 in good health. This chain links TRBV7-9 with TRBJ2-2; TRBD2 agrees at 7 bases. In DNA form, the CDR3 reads TGTGCCAGCAGCCCTTATTCTCAGCGGGGTAACACCGGGGAGCTGTTTTTT. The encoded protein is CASSPYSQRGNTGELFF.